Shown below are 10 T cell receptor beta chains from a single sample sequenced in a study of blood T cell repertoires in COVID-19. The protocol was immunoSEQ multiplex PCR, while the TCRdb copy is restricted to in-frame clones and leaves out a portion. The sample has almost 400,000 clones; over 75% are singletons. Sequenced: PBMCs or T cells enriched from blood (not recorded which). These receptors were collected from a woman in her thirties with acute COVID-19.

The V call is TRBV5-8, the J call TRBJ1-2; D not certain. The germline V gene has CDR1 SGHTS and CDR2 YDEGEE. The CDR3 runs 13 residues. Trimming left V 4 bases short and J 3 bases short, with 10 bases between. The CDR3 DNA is TGTGCCAGCAGCCCAAGCGTTGACTATGGCTACACCTTC. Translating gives CASSPSVDYGYTF. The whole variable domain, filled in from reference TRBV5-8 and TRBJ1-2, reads EAGVTQSPTHLIKTRGQQATLRCSPISGHTSVYWYQQALGLGLQFLLWYDEGEERNRGNFPPRFSGRQFPNYSSELNVNALELEDSALYLCASSPSVDYGYTFGSGTRLTVV.

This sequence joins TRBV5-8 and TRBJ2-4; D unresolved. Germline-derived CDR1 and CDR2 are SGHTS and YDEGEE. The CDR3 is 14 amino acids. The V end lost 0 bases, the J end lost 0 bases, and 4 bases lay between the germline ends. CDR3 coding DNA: TGTGCCAGCAGCTTGGAACTAGCCAAAAACATTCAGTACTTC. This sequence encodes CASSLELAKNIQYF.

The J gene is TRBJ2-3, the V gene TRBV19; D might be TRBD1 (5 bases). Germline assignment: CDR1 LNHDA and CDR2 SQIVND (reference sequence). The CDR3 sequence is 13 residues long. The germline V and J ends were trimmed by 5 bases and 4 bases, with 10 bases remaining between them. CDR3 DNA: TGTGCCAGTAGTCGCTCAGGGCCAGATACGCAGTATTTT. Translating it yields CASSRSGPDTQYF.

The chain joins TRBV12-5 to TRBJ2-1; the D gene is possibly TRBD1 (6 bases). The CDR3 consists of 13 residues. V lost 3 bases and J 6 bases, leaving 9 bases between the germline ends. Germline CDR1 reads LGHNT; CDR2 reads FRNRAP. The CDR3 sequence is CASGLQGGNEQFF. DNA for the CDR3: TGTGCTAGTGGTTTACAGGGCGGCAATGAGCAGTTCTTC.

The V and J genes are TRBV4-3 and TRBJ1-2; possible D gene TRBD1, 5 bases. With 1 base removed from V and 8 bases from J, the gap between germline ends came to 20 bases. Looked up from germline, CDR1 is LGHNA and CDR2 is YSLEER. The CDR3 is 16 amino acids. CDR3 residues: CASSQVKGIPLGGYTF. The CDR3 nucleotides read TGCGCCAGCAGCCAAGTAAAGGGGATTCCGTTAGGCGGCTACACCTTC.

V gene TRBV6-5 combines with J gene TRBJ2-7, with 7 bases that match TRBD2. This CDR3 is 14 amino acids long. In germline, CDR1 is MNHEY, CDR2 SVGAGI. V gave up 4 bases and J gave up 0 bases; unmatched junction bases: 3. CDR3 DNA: TGTGCCAGCAGTTTCCGGGGGGACTCCTACGAGCAGTACTTC. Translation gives CASSFRGDSYEQYF.

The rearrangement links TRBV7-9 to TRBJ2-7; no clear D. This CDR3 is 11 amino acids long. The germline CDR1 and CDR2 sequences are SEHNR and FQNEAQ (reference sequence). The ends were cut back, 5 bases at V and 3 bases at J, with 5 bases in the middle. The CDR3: CASSVSYEQYF. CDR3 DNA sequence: TGTGCCAGCAGCGTCAGCTACGAGCAGTACTTC.

The CDR3 region is CASSQDRVPNEKLFF. CDR3 nucleotides: TGCGCCAGCAGCCAAGACAGGGTCCCTAATGAAAAACTGTTTTTT. The rearrangement links TRBV5-1 to TRBJ1-4; 7 bases line up with TRBD1. CDR1 is SGHRS and CDR2 is YFSETQ in the germline V gene. CDR3 length: 15 amino acids. The trim removed 4 bases at V and 3 bases at J, leaving 6 bases unmatched.

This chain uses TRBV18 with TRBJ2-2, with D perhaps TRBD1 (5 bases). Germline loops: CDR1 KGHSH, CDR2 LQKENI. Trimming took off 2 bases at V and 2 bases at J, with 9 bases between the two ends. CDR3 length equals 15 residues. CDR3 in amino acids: CASSPWQGNTGELFF. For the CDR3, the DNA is TGTGCCAGCTCACCATGGCAGGGCAACACCGGGGAGCTGTTTTTT.

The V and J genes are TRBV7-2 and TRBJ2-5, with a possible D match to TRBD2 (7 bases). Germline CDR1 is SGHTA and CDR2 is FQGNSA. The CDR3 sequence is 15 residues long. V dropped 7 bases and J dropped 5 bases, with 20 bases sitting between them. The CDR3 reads CASTLGGGLPETQYF. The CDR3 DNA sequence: TGTGCCAGCACCCTAGGGGGGGGTCTTCCCGAGACCCAGTACTTC.